One sample yielded the 5 T cell receptor beta chains listed below, sequenced in a study of T cell responses to AZD1222 COVID-19 vaccine. Assay used: immunoSEQ multiplex PCR; TCRdb lists only in-frame clones, some missing. The sample yields 75,000 to 95,000 clones, 85% seen once. The sequencing here drew on peripheral blood, taken 28 days after the second AZD1222 dose. The source is an adult who received the AZD1222 COVID-19 vaccine.

The chain links TRBV6-5 to TRBJ1-1; D gene unclear. The CDR3 contains 13 residues. The V gene's germline CDR1 is MNHEY and CDR2 SVGAGI. V was pared by 5 bases and J by 2 bases, with 9 bases between. CDR3 sequence (DNA): TGTGCCAGCAGTCCCCAGGCCAACACTGAAGCTTTCTTT. Its protein is CASSPQANTEAFF.

Written as DNA, the CDR3 is TGTGCCAGCAGCCTCGTGGCGACCTACGAGCAGTACTTC. Translation gives CASSLVATYEQYF. The chain employs TRBV5-8 and TRBJ2-7; D is unresolved. Per germline, CDR1 SGHTS and CDR2 YDEGEE. The CDR3 length is 13 residues. V lost 4 bases, J lost 2 bases, and 10 bases lay in between.

This clone was found a few times. The rearrangement uses TRBV2 and TRBJ1-5; tentative D call: TRBD1 (5 bases). Trimming pared 7 bases from V and 6 bases from J, leaving 22 bases between. Germline V gives CDR1 SNHLY, CDR2 FYNNEI. The CDR3 has 16 amino acids. The CDR3 spells CASTPVSGWYPQPQHF. CDR3 coding DNA: TGTGCCAGCACCCCCGTCTCAGGGTGGTACCCTCAGCCCCAGCATTTT.

The gene calls are TRBV5-1 and TRBJ2-3; D may correspond to TRBD1 or TRBD2 (5 bases each). Germline lookup yields CDR1 SGHRS and CDR2 YFSETQ. The CDR3 consists of 14 residues. V lost 0 bases and J 4 bases, leaving 9 bases between the germline ends. CDR3 loop: CASSLAGRADTQYF. CDR3 sequence (DNA): TGCGCCAGCAGCTTGGCGGGGCGGGCAGATACGCAGTATTTT.

Of note for this clone: This sample also contains other DNA sequences that code for the same CDR3. This rearrangement joins TRBV28 to TRBJ1-5, with 8 bases matching TRBD1. V dropped 5 bases and J dropped 5; count of bases not matched to a gene: 8. Germline CDR1 and CDR2: MDHEN and SYDVKM. The CDR3 covers 15 residues. The CDR3 here is CASSPDRGRDQPQHF. The CDR3 nucleotides are TGTGCCAGCAGTCCAGACAGGGGTCGAGATCAGCCCCAGCATTTT.